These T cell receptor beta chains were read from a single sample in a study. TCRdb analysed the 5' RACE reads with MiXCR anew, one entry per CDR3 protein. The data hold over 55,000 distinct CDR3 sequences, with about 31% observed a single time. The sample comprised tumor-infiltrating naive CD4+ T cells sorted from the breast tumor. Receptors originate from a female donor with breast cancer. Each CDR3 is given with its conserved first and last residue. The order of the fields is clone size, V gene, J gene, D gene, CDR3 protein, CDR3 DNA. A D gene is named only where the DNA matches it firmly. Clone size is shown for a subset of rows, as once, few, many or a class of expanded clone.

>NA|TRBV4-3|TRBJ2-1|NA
CASSQVFSSYNEQFF
TGCGCCAGCAGCCAAGTATTTAGCTCCTACAATGAGCAGTTCTTC
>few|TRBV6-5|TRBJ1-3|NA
CASSYTRHSISGNTIYF
TGTGCCAGCAGTTACACTAGACACTCGATCTCTGGAAACACCATATATTTT
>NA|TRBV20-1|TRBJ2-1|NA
CSARDPVARGLKDEQSF
TGCAGTGCTAGAGACCCGGTTGCGAGGGGTCTAAAGGATGAGCAGTCCTTC
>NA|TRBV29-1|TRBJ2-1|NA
CSVESGPSYNEQFF
TGCAGCGTTGAGAGCGGGCCATCCTACAATGAGCAGTTCTTC
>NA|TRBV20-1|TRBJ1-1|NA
CSAREENTEAFF
TGCAGTGCTAGGGAAGAGAACACTGAAGCTTTCTTT
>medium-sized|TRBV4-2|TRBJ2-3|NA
CASSQDWDFNTQYF
TGTGCCAGCAGCCAAGATTGGGACTTTAATACGCAGTATTTT
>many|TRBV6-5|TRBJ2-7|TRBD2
CASSRSGLGDYEQYF
TGTGCCAGCAGTCGGTCGGGACTAGGGGACTACGAGCAGTACTTC
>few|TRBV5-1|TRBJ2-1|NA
CASSLEASSYNEQFF
TGCGCCAGCAGCTTGGAGGCCAGTTCCTACAATGAGCAGTTCTTC
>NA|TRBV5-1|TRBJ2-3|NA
CASTPAAGRRTDTQYF
TGCGCCAGCACACCAGCAGCTGGACGGCGCACAGATACGCAGTATTTT
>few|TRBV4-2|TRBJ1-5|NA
CASSQESGFDQPQHF
TGTGCCAGCAGCCAAGAGTCTGGGTTTGATCAGCCCCAGCATTTT
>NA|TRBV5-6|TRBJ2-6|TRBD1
CASSLRAGGRDGANVLTF
TGTGCCAGCAGCTTGCGGGCAGGGGGCCGTGATGGGGCCAACGTCCTGACTTTC
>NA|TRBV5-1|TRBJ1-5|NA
CASSEFPNQPQHF
TGCGCCAGCAGCGAGTTTCCGAATCAGCCCCAGCATTTT
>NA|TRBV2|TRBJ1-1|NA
CASSAAGGTEAFF
TGTGCCAGCAGTGCCGCGGGTGGCACTGAAGCTTTCTTT
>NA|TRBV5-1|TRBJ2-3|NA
CASRRGTSTDTQYF
TGCGCCAGCAGGCGAGGCACTAGCACAGATACGCAGTATTTT
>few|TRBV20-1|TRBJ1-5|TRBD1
CSASPDRVWNQPQHF
TGCAGTGCTAGCCCTGACAGGGTTTGGAATCAGCCCCAGCATTTT
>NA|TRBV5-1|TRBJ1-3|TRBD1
CASSQLTGVHGNTIYF
TGCGCCAGCAGCCAACTGACAGGGGTGCATGGAAACACCATATATTTT
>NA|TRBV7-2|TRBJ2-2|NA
CASSLAGGATPTGELFF
TGTGCCAGCAGCTTAGCGGGGGGGGCTACACCTACCGGGGAGCTGTTTTTT
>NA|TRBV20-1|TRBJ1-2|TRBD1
CSARDQDRGYGYTF
TGCAGTGCTAGAGATCAGGACAGGGGGTATGGCTACACCTTC
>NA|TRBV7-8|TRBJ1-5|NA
CASSLGRIRDSPRGQPQHF
TGTGCCAGCAGCTTAGGACGGATCCGCGACTCTCCCCGGGGTCAGCCCCAGCATTTT
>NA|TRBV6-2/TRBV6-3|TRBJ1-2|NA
CTSTKSGDAHGYTF
TGTACCAGCACCAAATCGGGGGACGCGCATGGCTACACCTTC
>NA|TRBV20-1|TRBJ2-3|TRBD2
CSARDQGSGRTDTQYF
TGCAGTGCTAGAGATCAGGGTAGCGGGCGCACAGATACGCAGTATTTT
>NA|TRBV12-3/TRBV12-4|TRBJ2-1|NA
CASSFRSGNEQFF
TGTGCCAGCAGTTTTAGGAGTGGGAATGAGCAGTTCTTC
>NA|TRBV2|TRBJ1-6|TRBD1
CASRTGGSALNSPLHF
TGTGCCAGCCGGACAGGGGGATCAGCTCTCAATTCACCCCTCCACTTT
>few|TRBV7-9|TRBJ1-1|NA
CASSRNMNTEAFF
TGTGCCAGCAGCCGGAATATGAACACTGAAGCTTTCTTT
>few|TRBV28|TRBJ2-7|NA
CAGSLGLLYEQYF
TGTGCCGGCAGTTTAGGATTACTCTACGAGCAGTACTTC
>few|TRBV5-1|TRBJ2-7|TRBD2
CASSLSPSGNSYEQYF
TGCGCCAGCAGCTTAAGTCCGAGCGGGAACTCCTACGAGCAGTACTTC
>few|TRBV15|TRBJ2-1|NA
CATRDRLGYNEQFF
TGTGCCACCCGGGATCGGTTGGGCTACAATGAGCAGTTCTTC
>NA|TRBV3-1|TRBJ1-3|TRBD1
CASSRTGGFGNTIYF
TGTGCCAGCAGCCGGACAGGGGGATTCGGAAACACCATATATTTT
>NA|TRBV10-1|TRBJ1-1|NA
CASSETATGEAFF
TGCGCCAGCAGTGAGACAGCAACCGGTGAAGCTTTCTTT
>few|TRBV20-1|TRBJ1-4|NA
CSARKGHFATNEKLFF
TGCAGTGCTAGAAAAGGACACTTTGCAACTAATGAAAAACTGTTTTTT
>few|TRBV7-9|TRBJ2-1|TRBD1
CASSLSLGTGGPHEQFF
TGTGCCAGCAGCTTAAGTCTCGGGACAGGGGGGCCGCATGAGCAGTTCTTC
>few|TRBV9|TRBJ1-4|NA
CASSVVLGVGKLFF
TGTGCCAGCAGCGTAGTTCTGGGGGTCGGAAAACTGTTTTTT
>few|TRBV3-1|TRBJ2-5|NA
CASSQRLVETQYF
TGTGCCAGCAGCCAAAGACTAGTTGAGACCCAGTACTTC
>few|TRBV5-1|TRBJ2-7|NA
CASSLDSPPYEQYF
TGCGCCAGCAGCTTGGACTCCCCCCCCTACGAGCAGTACTTC
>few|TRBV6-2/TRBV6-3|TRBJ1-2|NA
CASSPGPLYGYTF
TGTGCCAGCAGTCCGGGACCGCTATATGGCTACACCTTC
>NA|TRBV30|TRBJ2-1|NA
CAWSSTNEQFF
TGTGCCTGGAGTTCCACTAATGAGCAGTTCTTC
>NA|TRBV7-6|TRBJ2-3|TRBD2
CASSLSLTSGTDTQYF
TGTGCCAGCAGCTTATCCTTGACTAGCGGCACAGATACGCAGTATTTT
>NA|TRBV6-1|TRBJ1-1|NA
CASSDLRGNTEAFF
TGTGCCAGCAGTGATTTACGAGGGAACACTGAAGCTTTCTTT
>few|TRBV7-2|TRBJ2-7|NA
CASSFKTAYEQYF
TGTGCCAGCAGCTTCAAGACAGCCTACGAGCAGTACTTC
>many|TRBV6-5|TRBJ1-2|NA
CASSYSGLGGYGYTF
TGTGCCAGCAGTTACAGTGGTTTAGGGGGCTATGGCTACACCTTC
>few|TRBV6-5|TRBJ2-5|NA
CASSPRVSQETQYF
TGTGCCAGCAGTCCCAGGGTCTCGCAAGAGACCCAGTACTTC
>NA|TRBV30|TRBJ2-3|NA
CAWSSPRGLTDTQYF
TGTGCCTGGTCCTCTCCGAGGGGCCTCACAGATACGCAGTATTTT
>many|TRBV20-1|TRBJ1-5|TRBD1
CSASDRGGQPQHF
TGCAGTGCTAGCGACAGGGGAGGGCAGCCCCAGCATTTT
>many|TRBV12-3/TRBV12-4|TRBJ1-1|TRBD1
CASSGTGGREAFF
TGTGCCAGCAGTGGGACAGGGGGCCGTGAAGCTTTCTTT
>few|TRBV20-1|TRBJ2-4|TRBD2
CSAPRVAGGPQNIQYF
TGCAGTGCTCCCCGAGTAGCGGGAGGGCCCCAAAACATTCAGTACTTC
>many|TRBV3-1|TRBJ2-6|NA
CASSRDISGANVLTF
TGTGCCAGCAGCCGAGACATCTCTGGGGCCAACGTCCTGACTTTC
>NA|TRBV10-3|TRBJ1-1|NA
CAISESMIQDGEAFF
TGTGCCATCAGTGAGTCGATGATACAGGATGGTGAAGCTTTCTTT
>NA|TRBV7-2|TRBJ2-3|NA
CASILEWGSDTQYF
TGTGCCAGCATCTTGGAGTGGGGGTCAGATACGCAGTATTTT